Each of the 10 T cell receptor beta chains below was sequenced from the same sample in a study of ipilimumab plus nivolumab after autologous stem cell transplantation. Method: immunoSEQ multiplex PCR; TCRdb's copy keeps in-frame clones and lacks some. The sample records some 3,400 clones, 90% to 95% being singletons. The material sequenced was PBMCs, taken in a trial of ipilimumab plus nivolumab as post-transplant consolidation. The receptors originated from a male donor with multiple myeloma.

This clone was picked up one time. The chain is built from TRBV9 and TRBJ2-1; no definite D call. CDR3 length: 12 residues. Trimming removed 3 bases at V and 8 bases at J, with 9 bases between. CDR1 is SGDLS and CDR2 is YYNGEE in the germline V gene. The CDR3 loop reads CASSGDVDEQFF. The CDR3 coding sequence is TGTGCCAGCAGCGGAGATGTCGATGAGCAGTTCTTC.

The chain uses TRBV5-1 and TRBJ2-2; 9 bases align to TRBD1. The CDR3 is 15 residues long. Germline V gene lookup returns CDR1 SGHRS and CDR2 YFSETQ. Trimming removed 5 bases from V and 5 bases from J; junction bases left unmatched: 7. The CDR3 coding sequence is TGCGCCAGCAGAATAACAGGGGGCTGGACCGGGGAGCTGTTTTTT. The encoded protein is CASRITGGWTGELFF.

V gene TRBV7-7 combines with J gene TRBJ1-1; D unclear. The CDR3 loop spans 13 amino acids. V lost 1 base, J lost 1 base, and 4 bases lay in between. Germline V gene lookup returns CDR1 SSHAT and CDR2 FNYEAQ (reference sequence). CDR3 amino acids: CASSLGRNTEAFF. In DNA, the CDR3 is TGTGCCAGCAGCTTAGGCCGGAACACTGAAGCTTTCTTT.

This CDR3 is CASSLQGTTDTQYF. The CDR3 DNA follows: TGTGCCAGCAGTTTACAGGGGACGACAGATACGCAGTATTTT. The chain recombines TRBV27 with TRBJ2-3, with D perhaps matching TRBD1 (6 bases). Trimming took 2 bases from V and 3 from J, leaving 9 bases between them. The CDR3 runs 14 residues. Germline V gives CDR1 MNHEY, CDR2 SMNVEV (reference sequence).

The rearrangement uses TRBV6-7 and TRBJ1-1; 7 nucleotides match TRBD1. Being an ORF, TRBV6-7 has a function that is uncertain. The trim removed 7 bases at V and 2 bases at J, leaving 10 bases unmatched. The length of the CDR3 is 15 residues. The CDR3 coding sequence is TGTGCCAGCACCCCGGCCGGGACAGTCAACACTGAAGCTTTCTTT. Translated: CASTPAGTVNTEAFF.

This chain joins TRBV28 and TRBJ2-7, with D uncertain. The CDR3 contains 13 residues. V lost 3 bases and J lost 0, with 6 bases in between. Germline lookup yields CDR1 MDHEN and CDR2 SYDVKM. CDR3 sequence reads: CASSFGYSYEQYF. Written as DNA, the CDR3 is TGTGCCAGCAGTTTCGGTTACTCCTACGAGCAGTACTTC.

This chain connects TRBV7-6 to TRBJ2-3; tentatively, D is TRBD1 (5 bases). The germline V and J ends were trimmed by 2 bases and 1 base, with 16 bases remaining between them. The CDR3 sequence is 17 residues long. Per germline, CDR1 SGHVS and CDR2 FNYEAQ. This chain's CDR3 is CASSLLSGASGTDTQYF. The CDR3 nucleotides are TGTGCCAGCAGCTTACTGTCTGGGGCTTCGGGCACAGATACGCAGTATTTT.

The V call is TRBV4-1, the J call TRBJ2-7; 7 bases agree with TRBD1. Trimming at V came to 1 base and at J to 6 bases, leaving 3 bases not matched to a gene. The CDR3 length is 13 residues. Germline V lookup: CDR1 MGHRA, CDR2 YSYEKL. The CDR3 nucleotides read TGCGCCAGCAGCCAAGTGACAGGGCTCGAGCAGTACTTC. It encodes CASSQVTGLEQYF.

The V gene is TRBV19, the J gene TRBJ2-7; the match to TRBD1 covers 9 bases. With 3 bases clipped from V and 3 bases from J, the junction kept 6 bases outside the gene matches. Germline loops: CDR1 LNHDA, CDR2 SQIVND (reference sequence). The CDR3 contains 15 residues. CDR3: CASSIAGQGFYEQYF. In DNA form, the CDR3 reads TGTGCCAGTAGTATTGCGGGACAGGGATTCTACGAGCAGTACTTC.

J is TRBJ2-3 and V is TRBV2; D is unclear. V was cut by 0 bases and J by 1 base, with 17 bases left in between. The CDR3 spans 18 residues. The germline V gene has CDR1 SNHLY and CDR2 FYNNEI. CDR3 protein: CASSEADGPSLRTDTQYF. In nucleotides, the CDR3 is TGTGCCAGCAGTGAAGCGGATGGACCATCCTTGCGCACAGATACGCAGTATTTT.